These T cell receptor beta chains were read from a single sample in a study of T-cell reconstitution after alpha-beta-depleted transplantation in children. MiXCR was run by TCRdb on the PCR reads, yielding one entry per CDR3 protein. The sample lists approximately 510,000 distinct CDR3 sequences, 15% to 20% seen once, with around 3.3% in the top ten. The sequences come from PBMCs from the stem cell graft donor, collected from the stem cell graft. These TCRs come from a human donor who donated a stem cell graft to a child with acute lymphoblastic leukemia. The CDR3 runs from the conserved cysteine through the conserved F or W. Fields, in order: J gene, D gene, V gene, clone size, CDR3 protein, CDR3 DNA. D genes are given only for firm matches. For some rows the clone size is stated as once, few or many, or as a class when expanded; others skip it.

J: TRBJ2-1; D: -; V: TRBV3-1; size: -; CDR3: CASSQASASSYNEQFF; DNA: TGTGCCAGCAGCCAAGCTAGCGCGAGCTCCTACAATGAGCAGTTCTTC
J: TRBJ2-1; D: -; V: TRBV6-1; size: -; CDR3: CASRLRGGRDNEQFF; DNA: TGTGCCAGCAGGCTTAGGGGAGGTCGGGACAATGAGCAGTTCTTC
J: TRBJ2-7; D: -; V: TRBV29-1; size: -; CDR3: CSVESRTSLEQYF; DNA: TGCAGCGTTGAGTCCCGGACCTCTCTCGAGCAGTACTTC
J: TRBJ2-1; D: TRBD2; V: TRBV20-1; size: few; CDR3: CSASFWRETRNEQFF; DNA: TGCAGTGCTAGCTTCTGGCGGGAGACTCGGAATGAGCAGTTCTTC
J: TRBJ1-1; D: TRBD1; V: TRBV2; size: few; CDR3: CASSGQGLRTEAFF; DNA: TGTGCCAGCAGCGGACAGGGACTTCGCACTGAAGCTTTCTTT
J: TRBJ1-3; D: TRBD1; V: TRBV6-1; size: many; CDR3: CATMEQGVPGNTIYF; DNA: TGTGCCACGATGGAACAGGGGGTCCCTGGAAACACCATATATTTT
J: TRBJ2-7; D: TRBD2; V: TRBV6-1; size: few; CDR3: CASSEFGTRYEQYF; DNA: TGTGCCAGCAGTGAATTCGGGACTAGATACGAGCAGTACTTC
J: TRBJ1-1; D: -; V: TRBV11-2; size: -; CDR3: CASSLDPLLAGTEAFF; DNA: TGTGCCAGCAGCTTAGATCCCCTCCTTGCGGGCACTGAAGCTTTCTTT
J: TRBJ1-5; D: -; V: TRBV15; size: -; CDR3: CATSRDGDQPQHF; DNA: TGTGCCACCAGCAGAGATGGGGATCAGCCCCAGCATTTT
J: TRBJ2-7; D: -; V: TRBV3-1; size: -; CDR3: CASSSWDEQYF; DNA: TGTGCCAGCAGCAGTTGGGACGAGCAGTACTTC
J: TRBJ2-1; D: -; V: TRBV28; size: few; CDR3: CASSFGGRDNEQFF; DNA: TGTGCCAGCAGTTTTGGCGGACGAGACAATGAGCAGTTCTTC
J: TRBJ2-7; D: TRBD2; V: TRBV20-1; size: -; CDR3: CSAPWTSGSYEQYF; DNA: TGCAGTGCCCCGTGGACTAGCGGCTCCTACGAGCAGTACTTC
J: TRBJ1-2; D: -; V: TRBV7-7; size: -; CDR3: CASSSPQGRGYGYTF; DNA: TGTGCCAGCAGCTCGCCTCAGGGGAGAGGGTATGGCTACACCTTC
J: TRBJ2-3; D: -; V: TRBV21-1; size: many; CDR3: CASSRPGLAGGKTDTQYF; DNA: TGTGCCAGCAGCAGACCGGGACTAGCGGGAGGAAAGACAGATACGCAGTATTTT
J: TRBJ2-5; D: -; V: TRBV20-1; size: many; CDR3: CSAQPGETQYF; DNA: TGCAGTGCGCAGCCGGGTGAGACCCAGTACTTC
J: TRBJ2-3; D: -; V: TRBV7-8; size: -; CDR3: CASSFSPTADGTDTQYF; DNA: TGTGCCAGCAGCTTCTCTCCGACGGCCGACGGCACAGATACGCAGTATTTT
J: TRBJ1-2; D: -; V: TRBV5-6; size: few; CDR3: CASSFGRVPLNYGYTF; DNA: TGTGCCAGCAGCTTTGGAAGGGTCCCTTTAAACTATGGCTACACCTTC
J: TRBJ2-2; D: -; V: TRBV20-1; size: -; CDR3: CSAREGPGELFF; DNA: TGCAGTGCTAGGGAGGGCCCCGGGGAGCTGTTTTTT
J: TRBJ2-7; D: TRBD2; V: TRBV6-5; size: few; CDR3: CASSYSAPGLGAHEQYF; DNA: TGTGCCAGCAGTTACTCCGCCCCGGGACTAGGGGCCCACGAGCAGTACTTC
J: TRBJ2-7; D: -; V: TRBV20-1; size: -; CDR3: CSAAQTEPPYEQYF; DNA: TGCAGTGCTGCTCAGACAGAGCCACCCTACGAGCAGTACTTC
J: TRBJ2-7; D: TRBD1; V: TRBV6-5; size: few; CDR3: CASSYRTGNYEQYF; DNA: TGTGCCAGCAGTTACCGGACAGGGAATTACGAGCAGTACTTC
J: TRBJ2-1; D: -; V: TRBV29-1; size: few; CDR3: CSVVSVLNEQFF; DNA: TGCAGCGTTGTGTCAGTCCTCAATGAGCAGTTCTTC
J: TRBJ2-7; D: TRBD1; V: TRBV12-3/TRBV12-4; size: many; CDR3: CASRSAGQGYEQYF; DNA: TGTGCCAGCCGGTCGGCGGGACAGGGGTACGAGCAGTACTTC
J: TRBJ1-5; D: -; V: TRBV5-1; size: many; CDR3: CASSPYPGTQPQHF; DNA: TGCGCCAGCAGCCCTTATCCAGGCACGCAGCCCCAGCATTTT
J: TRBJ2-2; D: TRBD2; V: TRBV20-1; size: -; CDR3: CSAREGLADTGELFF; DNA: TGCAGTGCTAGAGAGGGACTAGCGGACACCGGGGAGCTGTTTTTT
J: TRBJ2-7; D: -; V: TRBV19; size: -; CDR3: CASSTGRASYEQYF; DNA: TGTGCCAGTAGTACGGGACGGGCCTCCTACGAGCAGTACTTC
J: TRBJ1-5; D: -; V: TRBV7-9; size: few; CDR3: CASSLDLEEPQHF; DNA: TGTGCCAGCAGCTTAGATCTCGAGGAGCCCCAGCATTTT
J: TRBJ2-3; D: -; V: TRBV7-9; size: -; CDR3: CASSYPLRYPDTQYF; DNA: TGTGCCAGCAGCTATCCCCTAAGGTACCCAGATACGCAGTATTTT
J: TRBJ2-4; D: -; V: TRBV29-1; size: few; CDR3: CSVEGGSAKNIQYF; DNA: TGCAGCGTTGAAGGGGGGTCGGCCAAAAACATTCAGTACTTC
J: TRBJ2-7; D: TRBD1; V: TRBV7-9; size: -; CDR3: CASSPGQGSHEQYF; DNA: TGTGCCAGCAGCCCGGGACAGGGGAGCCACGAGCAGTACTTC
J: TRBJ2-3; D: -; V: TRBV20-1; size: few; CDR3: CSARPLLPGLPGDTQYF; DNA: TGCAGTGCTAGACCCCTACTACCGGGACTCCCTGGGGATACGCAGTATTTT
J: TRBJ2-1; D: -; V: TRBV7-2; size: -; CDR3: CASSYEGEGVYNEQFF; DNA: TGTGCCAGCAGCTATGAGGGAGAAGGGGTTTACAATGAGCAGTTCTTC
J: TRBJ1-6; D: -; V: TRBV7-8; size: few; CDR3: CASSLQGTGGTSPLHF; DNA: TGTGCCAGCAGCTTACAAGGAACGGGAGGAACATCACCCCTCCACTTT
J: TRBJ1-1; D: TRBD1; V: TRBV5-1; size: -; CDR3: CASSPGTGPAAFF; DNA: TGCGCCAGCAGCCCCGGGACAGGGCCTGCGGCTTTCTTT
J: TRBJ2-1; D: TRBD2; V: TRBV6-1; size: -; CDR3: CASSPPGLAGGIRFF; DNA: TGTGCCAGCAGCCCGCCGGGACTAGCGGGAGGTATTCGGTTCTTC
J: TRBJ1-1; D: TRBD1; V: TRBV7-9; size: -; CDR3: CASRPPGTGPNTEAFF; DNA: TGTGCCAGCAGGCCCCCAGGGACAGGGCCGAACACTGAAGCTTTCTTT
J: TRBJ1-4; D: -; V: TRBV5-1; size: few; CDR3: CASSRGEGRSNEKLFF; DNA: TGCGCCAGCAGCCGCGGAGAGGGCCGGTCTAATGAAAAACTGTTTTTT
J: TRBJ1-3; D: -; V: TRBV29-1; size: few; CDR3: CSVDLGASGNTIYF; DNA: TGCAGCGTTGATTTGGGAGCCTCTGGAAACACCATATATTTT
J: TRBJ2-2; D: -; V: TRBV9; size: few; CDR3: CASSVVQGGTGELFF; DNA: TGTGCCAGCAGCGTAGTACAGGGTGGAACCGGGGAGCTGTTTTTT
J: TRBJ2-2; D: -; V: TRBV11-2; size: -; CDR3: CASSLMSGGGGGELFF; DNA: TGTGCCAGCAGCTTAATGTCAGGGGGAGGCGGGGGGGAGCTGTTTTTT
J: TRBJ1-6; D: -; V: TRBV5-1; size: few; CDR3: CASSLDVQGDSPLHF; DNA: TGCGCCAGCAGCTTGGATGTACAGGGAGATTCACCCCTCCACTTT
J: TRBJ2-3; D: -; V: TRBV27; size: few; CDR3: CASSVLLETNQYF; DNA: TGTGCCAGCAGTGTCCTACTAGAAACGAACCAGTATTTT
J: TRBJ2-7; D: -; V: TRBV5-1; size: -; CDR3: CASSLGAAAEQYF; DNA: TGCGCCAGCAGCTTGGGGGCCGCGGCGGAGCAGTACTTC
J: TRBJ1-5; D: -; V: TRBV5-1; size: few; CDR3: CASSLEGAGDQPQHF; DNA: TGCGCCAGCAGCTTGGAAGGGGCGGGGGATCAGCCCCAGCATTTT
J: TRBJ2-3; D: -; V: TRBV20-1; size: few; CDR3: CSATGTRPDTQYF; DNA: TGCAGTGCCACCGGGACTCGTCCAGATACGCAGTATTTT
J: TRBJ2-5; D: TRBD2; V: TRBV5-1; size: few; CDR3: CASSPRGRADGETQYF; DNA: TGCGCCAGCAGCCCTCGAGGGAGGGCTGACGGGGAGACCCAGTACTTC
J: TRBJ1-2; D: TRBD1; V: TRBV14; size: -; CDR3: CASSQGPGQGMRGYTF; DNA: TGTGCCAGCAGCCAAGGACCGGGACAGGGGATGAGGGGCTACACCTTC
J: TRBJ2-1; D: -; V: TRBV7-9; size: few; CDR3: CASSPSDSPRFYNEQFF; DNA: TGTGCCAGCAGCCCGTCGGACTCCCCAAGGTTCTACAATGAGCAGTTCTTC
J: TRBJ1-4; D: -; V: TRBV5-1; size: -; CDR3: CASSLIGPYEKLFF; DNA: TGCGCCAGCAGCTTAATCGGTCCCTATGAAAAACTGTTTTTT
J: TRBJ1-1; D: -; V: TRBV5-6; size: -; CDR3: CASSLIRAVNTEAFF; DNA: TGTGCCAGCAGCTTAATCAGGGCAGTCAACACTGAAGCTTTCTTT
J: TRBJ1-3; D: TRBD1; V: TRBV7-2; size: few; CDR3: CASSLEAGGGNTIYF; DNA: TGTGCCAGCAGCTTAGAGGCAGGGGGAGGAAACACCATATATTTT
J: TRBJ2-5; D: -; V: TRBV5-1; size: -; CDR3: CASSLESGTRPEETQYF; DNA: TGCGCCAGCAGCTTGGAATCGGGAACTCGCCCTGAAGAGACCCAGTACTTC
J: TRBJ2-7; D: TRBD2; V: TRBV9; size: -; CDR3: CASSVAGGRGYEQYF; DNA: TGTGCCAGCAGCGTAGCTGGAGGGAGGGGCTACGAGCAGTACTTC
J: TRBJ1-2; D: -; V: TRBV4-1; size: -; CDR3: CASSQETAPRTNYGYTF; DNA: TGCGCCAGCAGCCAAGAAACCGCGCCCAGAACTAACTATGGCTACACCTTC
J: TRBJ1-1; D: -; V: TRBV10-3; size: -; CDR3: CAISERGNTEAFF; DNA: TGTGCCATCAGTGAAAGAGGGAACACTGAAGCTTTCTTT
J: TRBJ1-1; D: TRBD1; V: TRBV9; size: few; CDR3: CASSATGHDTEAFF; DNA: TGTGCCAGCAGCGCGACAGGGCATGACACTGAAGCTTTCTTT
J: TRBJ2-5; D: TRBD1; V: TRBV10-1; size: -; CDR3: CASSESGTGKETQYF; DNA: TGCGCCAGCAGTGAGTCTGGGACAGGGAAAGAGACCCAGTACTTC
J: TRBJ2-3; D: TRBD1; V: TRBV20-1; size: -; CDR3: CSAKIVGQGGRAQYF; DNA: TGCAGTGCTAAGATAGTGGGACAGGGGGGCCGCGCGCAGTATTTT
J: TRBJ2-7; D: -; V: TRBV20-1; size: -; CDR3: CSAKWTESYEQYF; DNA: TGCAGTGCTAAGTGGACAGAGTCCTACGAGCAGTACTTC